This T cell receptor beta chain was retrieved from a study of regulatory T cells in long-lasting Graves disease. General observations from the study: Persistent Graves' patients showed less TCR diversity than newly diagnosed patients showed.

On this clonotype: As yet, its antigen is unknown.

Specified time point: persistent/refractory GD, antithyroid drugs over 5 years with positive TRAb. PBMCs were the source of the RNA used for TCR sequencing. Doctors identified Graves' disease using the American Thyroid Association guidelines. As collected, the peripheral blood samples measured around 9 milliliters each and went into EDTA tubes. Assembly of TCR beta libraries relied on iRepertoire HTBI primers together with Arm-PCR of CDR3 regions. Original data processing: Taken together, the samples had fewer than 70 TRBV and 14 TRBJ segments identified. Each CDR3 protein gets one entry after TCRdb re-called the multiplex PCR reads with MiXCR. None of the V and J calls come from the authors' own analysis; TCRdb made them. The sample holds 500,000 to 800,000 distinct CDR3 sequences, about 30% seen once. Germline values: CDR1 SEHNR, CDR2 FQNEAQ (reference sequence). Trimming removed 5 bases at V and 6 bases at J, with 13 bases between. The CDR3 runs to 13 residues.

The sequence was collected from a female donor with Graves disease. The sample here was peripheral blood mononuclear cells (PBMCs), taken when the disease was refractory, from a patient treated with antithyroid drugs. This rearrangement joins TRBV7-9 to TRBJ1-1; D remains unclear. This chain's CDR3 is CASSPLASAEAFF. The CDR3 coding sequence is TGTGCCAGCAGCCCCCTTGCATCGGCTGAAGCTTTCTTT.